A single TCR beta chain is shown here with its context. Under the authors' procedure: Reference gene primer amplification in the assay estimated nucleated cell counts. Profiled with immunoSEQ multiplex PCR; TCRdb holds only in-frame clones, not every one. From that table come the V and J calls and clone size; the DNA was used to work out D and trimming. The sample contains tens of thousands of clones, roughly 76% of which appear only once. The data stem from a study of blood T cell repertoires in COVID-19. Study context: Acute-phase and convalescent COVID-19 samples originated in the United States, Italy and Spain. T cells, B-cell-depleted T cells, or PBMCs supplied cDNA or gDNA.

This CDR3 region has 15 residues. V was trimmed by 0 bases and J by 0 bases, leaving 6 bases between them. Germline-derived CDR1 and CDR2 are MNHEY and SVGAGI. The chain joins TRBV6-5 to TRBJ1-3; TRBD1 is a possible D gene (5 bases). The specimen was peripheral blood. This receptor was taken from a woman of 80 years or more with active or convalescent COVID-19. CDR3 residues: CASSYSGLSGNTIYF. The DNA for the CDR3 is TGTGCCAGCAGTTACTCGGGACTCTCTGGAAACACCATATATTTT.